These 17 T cell receptor beta chains came from one sample sequenced in a study of Graves' ophthalmopathy and Graves' hyperthyroidism. Beta-chain TCR CDR3 regions were amplified from RNA transcripts. An opening RT-PCR round employed HTBI primers and preceded a second-round multiplex PCR. TCRdb processed the multiplex PCR reads anew with MiXCR; each CDR3 protein has one entry. Of over a million distinct CDR3 sequences listed, about 38% are singletons. The sample was peripheral blood or thyroid tissue (not recorded which). These TCRs come from an adult man with Graves' hyperthyroidism.

The chain links TRBV29-1 to TRBJ1-2; weak D call: TRBD1 (5 bases). Trimming pared 5 bases from V and 7 bases from J, leaving 8 bases between. This CDR3 has 10 residues. CDR1 and CDR2 from the germline V gene are SQVTM and ANQGSEA. For the CDR3, the DNA is TGCAGCGTTAGGGGTGGTGGCTACACCTTC. Translated: CSVRGGGYTF.

The chain joins TRBV25-1 to TRBJ1-1, with D hard to call. The CDR3 spans 14 residues. Trimming removed 1 base at V and 0 bases at J, with 6 bases between. Germline CDR1 and CDR2: MGHDK and SYGVNS. CDR3 in amino acids: CASSELGLNTEAFF. For the CDR3, the DNA is TGTGCCAGCAGTGAATTGGGATTGAACACTGAAGCTTTCTTT.

This clonotype was observed a handful of times. The rearrangement joins TRBV6-5 to TRBJ2-7; TRBD1 might be the D (5 bases). The V and J ends lost 5 bases and 2 bases respectively, with 13 bases between them. The CDR3 sequence is 14 residues long. The germline V gene encodes CDR1 MNHEY and CDR2 SVGAGI. CDR3 sequence (DNA): TGTGCCAGCAGTGCAACAGGACGGACCTACGAGCAGTACTTC. It yields the protein CASSATGRTYEQYF.

On this clonotype itself: In this CDR3 the conserved last residue, phenylalanine or tryptophan, is missing, so a read error is likely. The chain combines TRBV20-1 with TRBJ1-2; no reliable D call. From germline, CDR1 is DFQATT and CDR2 SNEGSKA (reference sequence). V lost 0 bases, J lost 8 bases, and 28 bases lay in between. The CDR3 is made up of 18 amino acids. The CDR3 loop is CSARDTGPHRRYSLGYTS. The CDR3 bases are TGCAGTGCTAGAGATACCGGGCCCCACCGCCGCTATTCATTAGGCTACACCTCC.

The V gene is TRBV7-9, the J gene TRBJ1-6, with D possibly being TRBD1 (6 bases). Trimming shortened V by 0 bases and J by 9 bases, and 12 bases separated the two germline ends. Germline V lookup: CDR1 SEHNR, CDR2 FQNEAQ (reference sequence). There are 15 residues in the CDR3. The CDR3 nucleotides read TGTGCCAGCAGCTTAGCCCAAGGGGGTGGTTCACCCCTCCACTTT. This translates into CASSLAQGGGSPLHF. The full variable domain, its missing parts supplied by reference TRBV7-9 and TRBJ1-6, is DTGVSQNPRHKITKRGQNVTFRCDPISEHNRLYWYRQTLGQGPEFLTYFQNEAQLEKSRLLSDRFSAERPKGSFSTLEIQRTEQGDSAMYLCASSLAQGGGSPLHFGNGTRLTVT.

The chain recombines TRBV10-3 with TRBJ1-5; TRBD1 matches 9 bases. V lost 10 bases and J lost 5; bases outside the gene matches: 9. CDR3 size: 14 residues. Germline-derived CDR1 and CDR2 are ENHRY and SYGVKD. CDR3 sequence reads: CATSPGQGHQPQHF. The CDR3 region has the DNA TGTGCCACCAGCCCGGGACAGGGTCATCAGCCCCAGCATTTT.

This chain's CDR3 is CASSEPGQGTYEQYF. Here the CDR3 DNA reads TGTGCCAGCTCAGAGCCGGGACAGGGGACCTACGAGCAGTACTTC. This chain uses TRBV18 with TRBJ2-7; 10 bases fit TRBD1. Germline V gives CDR1 KGHSH, CDR2 LQKENI. The CDR3 runs to 15 residues. The ends lost 5 bases at V and 2 bases at J; junction bases unmatched: 6.

The chain uses TRBV5-1 and TRBJ2-2; D gene uncertain. The CDR3 runs 11 residues. CDR1 and CDR2 from the germline V gene are SGHRS and YFSETQ. Trimming stripped 7 bases from V and 5 bases from J, with 6 bases between. CDR3 bases: TGCGCCAGCTTCGGAACCGGGGAGCTGTTTTTT. Translated: CASFGTGELFF.

The chain carries TRBV13 and TRBJ2-7; D is tentatively TRBD1 or TRBD2 (5 bases each). This CDR3 region has 16 residues. CDR1 and CDR2 (germline): PRHDT, FYEKMQ (reference sequence). V shed 5 bases and J shed 4 bases, with 21 bases lying between them. The CDR3 here is CASSPAGTDMSYEQYF. The CDR3 DNA is TGTGCCAGCAGCCCCGCCGGGACCGATATGAGTTACGAGCAGTACTTC.

The rearrangement joins TRBV7-9 to TRBJ2-7, with TRBD2 matching 11 bases. Germline V gene lookup returns CDR1 SEHNR and CDR2 FQNEAQ (reference sequence). With 4 bases clipped from V and 5 bases from J, the junction kept 10 bases outside the gene matches. The CDR3 has 16 amino acids. In nucleotides, the CDR3 is TGTGCCAGCAGCTCAATAGCGGGAGGGGCCCTTGACGAGCAGTACTTC. This sequence encodes CASSSIAGGALDEQYF. The full variable domain, its missing parts supplied by reference TRBV7-9 and TRBJ2-7, is DTGVSQNPRHKITKRGQNVTFRCDPISEHNRLYWYRQTLGQGPEFLTYFQNEAQLEKSRLLSDRFSAERPKGSFSTLEIQRTEQGDSAMYLCASSSIAGGALDEQYFGPGTRLTVT.

This clonotype was observed a few times. This chain connects TRBV6-6 to TRBJ1-4, with D tentatively TRBD1 (5 bases). Germline CDR1 is MNHNY and CDR2 is SVGAGI (reference sequence). The V gene lost 8 bases and the J gene lost 7 bases, with 20 bases spanning the gap. The CDR3 contains 15 residues. CDR3 DNA sequence: TGTGCCAGCGCAACAATGGGGGTCGGGAGTGAAAAACTGTTTTTT. Translated: CASATMGVGSEKLFF.

The chain carries TRBV20-1 and TRBJ1-6; D might be TRBD1 (5 bases). The length of the CDR3 is 15 residues. Germline loops: CDR1 DFQATT, CDR2 SNEGSKA (reference sequence). The V gene lost 5 bases and the J gene lost 4 bases, with 15 bases spanning the gap. This chain's CDR3 is CSASGQGAYNSPLHF. The CDR3 DNA reads TGCAGTGCTTCCGGACAAGGGGCTTATAATTCACCCCTCCACTTT.

The genes are TRBV7-3 and TRBJ2-7; D possibly uses TRBD1 or TRBD2 (5 bases each). CDR3 length: 16 residues. Looked up from germline, CDR1 is SGHTA and CDR2 is FQGTGA. Trimming took 9 bases from V and 4 from J, leaving 25 bases between them. CDR3 sequence (DNA): TGTGCCAGTAGTCCCCGGGCCACCCGAGGGACGTACGAGCAGTACTTC. It encodes CASSPRATRGTYEQYF. The full variable domain, with the rest looked up from reference TRBV7-3 and TRBJ2-7, is GAGVSQTPSNKVTEKGKYVELRCDPISGHTALYWYRQSLGQGPEFLIYFQGTGAADDSGLPNDRFFAVRPEGSVSTLKIQRTERGDSAVYLCASSPRATRGTYEQYFGPGTRLTVT.

V and J are TRBV28 and TRBJ2-7; 8 bases are a match to TRBD2. CDR3 length: 15 residues. Germline V gene lookup returns CDR1 MDHEN and CDR2 SYDVKM. V lost 5 bases to trimming and J lost 6 bases; unmatched junction nucleotides: 12. The CDR3 loop reads CASSQTGGLALEQYF. Here the CDR3 DNA reads TGTGCCAGCAGTCAGACAGGCGGACTAGCTCTCGAGCAGTACTTC.

V and J are TRBV20-1 and TRBJ1-2, with 9 nucleotides matching TRBD1. The CDR3 is 15 amino acids. V trimming: 6 bases; J trimming: 8 bases; junction bases outside the gene matches: 16. Germline lookup yields CDR1 DFQATT and CDR2 SNEGSKA (reference sequence). The DNA of the CDR3 is TGCAGTGCACCCGACCCCGGGACAGGGAGTCTCGGCTACACCTTC. It is translated as CSAPDPGTGSLGYTF.

The genes are TRBV29-1 and TRBJ1-2, with D hard to call. The germline V gene has CDR1 SQVTM and CDR2 ANQGSEA. With 6 bases removed from V and 8 bases from J, the gap between germline ends came to 10 bases. This CDR3 comprises 10 residues. The CDR3 here is CSVAAGGYTF. The CDR3 DNA reads TGCAGCGTCGCAGCTGGGGGCTACACCTTC.

The chain joins TRBV25-1 to TRBJ1-5, with 9 nucleotides matching TRBD1. Germline V CDR1 and CDR2: MGHDK, SYGVNS. V lost 8 bases, J lost 3 bases, and 5 bases stayed unmatched. The CDR3 is made up of 14 amino acids. The CDR3 region is CASLGQGNNQPQHF. In DNA form, the CDR3 reads TGTGCCAGCTTAGGACAGGGGAACAATCAGCCCCAGCATTTT.